These 24 T cell receptor beta chains came from one sample sequenced in a study of shared clonotypes between healthy human individuals. Assay: immunoSEQ multiplex PCR; the TCRdb copy retains only in-frame clones and omits some. The data hold about 680,000 clones, with around four fifths observed a single time. The specimen was memory CD4+ T cells sorted from blood. Subset noted: CD45RA-negative fraction. Receptors originate from a woman younger than 45 in good health.

The chain is built from TRBV5-1 and TRBJ1-4, with D possibly TRBD1 on 5 matching bases. Trimming stripped 6 bases from V and 4 bases from J, with 16 bases between. The CDR3 contains 15 residues. Germline V gene data show CDR1 as SGHRS and CDR2 as YFSETQ. CDR3 nucleotide sequence: TGCGCCAGCACCGTCACCGGGACGGTTAATGAAAAACTGTTTTTT. It yields the protein CASTVTGTVNEKLFF. Combining the CDR3 with reference TRBV5-1 and TRBJ1-4 gives the whole variable domain KAGVTQTPRYLIKTRGQQVTLSCSPISGHRSVSWYQQTPGQGLQFLFEYFSETQRNKGNFPGRFSGRQFSNSRSEMNVSTLELGDSALYLCASTVTGTVNEKLFFGSGTQLSVL.

In regard to this clone: One junction end disagrees with the germline gene, perhaps due to a read error. The chain uses TRBV4-1 and TRBJ1-1, with 7 bases fitting TRBD1. Germline CDR1 reads MGHRA; CDR2 reads YSYEKL. CDR3 size: 14 residues. The CDR3 reads CASSQDVTGFSNGF. The CDR3 DNA follows: TGCGCCAGCAGCCAAGACGTGACAGGGTTTAGTAATGGTTTT.

As to this clone: This may be a read error: a much more frequent sequence differs by one nucleotide. The chain is built from TRBV20-1 and TRBJ2-2; no clear D gene. CDR1 is DFQATT, CDR2 SNEGSKA, per germline (reference sequence). CDR3 length: 11 residues. V lost 3 bases to trimming and J lost 5 bases, with 4 bases between them. The CDR3 region is CSASQTGELFF. In DNA, the CDR3 is TGCAGTGCTAGCCAAACCGGGGAGCTGTTTTTT.

This rearrangement joins TRBV19 to TRBJ2-1; D gene ambiguous. Germline lookup yields CDR1 LNHDA and CDR2 SQIVND (reference sequence). The CDR3 covers 13 residues. With 5 bases removed from V and 6 bases from J, the gap between germline ends came to 11 bases. CDR3 DNA sequence: TGTGCCAGTAGTCATAACAGCCGCAATGAGCAGTTCTTC. Residues: CASSHNSRNEQFF.

This chain connects TRBV6-5 to TRBJ2-5; 7 bases fit TRBD1. CDR1 and CDR2 (germline): MNHEY, SVGAGI. The CDR3 contains 15 residues. J gave up 2 bases and V 6 bases, and 9 bases lay outside the gene matches. The CDR3 loop reads CASSRSRDRQETQYF. CDR3 coding DNA: TGTGCCAGCAGCAGAAGCCGGGACAGACAAGAGACCCAGTACTTC.

This rearrangement joins TRBV19 to TRBJ1-2; D may be TRBD1 (6 bases). The CDR3 has 14 residues. From germline, CDR1 is LNHDA and CDR2 SQIVND (reference sequence). V was cut by 6 bases and J by 4 bases, with 15 bases left in between. The CDR3 reads CASRGPGDSYGYTF. The CDR3 DNA follows: TGTGCCAGTAGAGGCCCAGGGGATAGCTATGGCTACACCTTC.

The rearrangement joins TRBV19 to TRBJ1-1, with 11 bases identical to TRBD1. Germline trimming cut 3 bases from V and 3 bases from J; bases unmatched to any gene: 6. The CDR3 is made up of 16 amino acids. Germline V gene sequence: CDR1 LNHDA, CDR2 SQIVND (reference sequence). The CDR3 loop reads CASSILPGQGDTEAFF. The CDR3 DNA reads TGTGCCAGTAGTATCTTACCGGGACAGGGGGACACTGAAGCTTTCTTT.

The rearrangement joins TRBV10-3 to TRBJ2-1, with 7 bases fitting TRBD1. The CDR3 has 15 amino acids. Unmatched junction bases numbered 13, after V lost 6 bases and J lost 8 bases. The V gene's germline CDR1 is ENHRY and CDR2 SYGVKD. The CDR3 is CAIRGPHRGRDEQFF. CDR3 coding DNA: TGTGCCATCAGGGGCCCCCACAGGGGTCGGGATGAGCAGTTCTTC.

The chain couples TRBV25-1 to TRBJ1-3; no firm D call. CDR1 and CDR2 from the germline V gene are MGHDK and SYGVNS. This CDR3 spans 13 amino acids. Trimming removed 8 bases at V and 0 bases at J, with 8 bases between. CDR3 loop: CASVSFSGNTIYF. In DNA form, the CDR3 reads TGTGCCAGCGTCAGCTTCTCTGGAAACACCATATATTTT.

The chain is built from TRBV11-2 and TRBJ2-7; D gene unclear. The length of the CDR3 is 11 residues. Trimming removed 5 bases from V and 5 bases from J, with 7 bases in between. Germline V CDR1 and CDR2: SGHAT, FQNNGV. DNA for the CDR3: TGTGCCAGCAGCAGGACCGACGAGCAGTACTTC. Translating it yields CASSRTDEQYF. The entire variable domain, with the rest obtained from reference TRBV11-2 and TRBJ2-7, is as follows: EAGVAQSPRYKIIEKRQSVAFWCNPISGHATLYWYQQILGQGPKLLIQFQNNGVVDDSQLPKDRFSAERLKGVDSTLKIQPAKLEDSAVYLCASSRTDEQYFGPGTRLTVT.

As to this clone: This sample also contains other DNA sequences that code for the same CDR3. The chain recombines TRBV28 with TRBJ1-2; D ambiguous. The CDR3 extends over 12 amino acids. Trimming removed 2 bases at V and 8 bases at J, with 9 bases between. CDR1 and CDR2 from the germline V gene are MDHEN and SYDVKM. The CDR3 spells CASSLRGGGYTF. CDR3 in DNA: TGTGCCAGCAGTTTACGGGGAGGCGGCTACACCTTC.

The chain links TRBV7-9 to TRBJ2-1; 7 positions agree with TRBD2. Germline lookup yields CDR1 SEHNR and CDR2 FQNEAQ (reference sequence). This CDR3 spans 16 amino acids. V gave up 4 bases and J gave up 7 bases; unmatched junction bases: 13. CDR3 sequence reads: CASSSGGGRSRNEQFF. For the CDR3, the DNA is TGTGCCAGCAGCTCCGGAGGCGGGAGATCGAGAAATGAGCAGTTCTTC. The complete variable domain, with remaining parts taken from reference TRBV7-9 and TRBJ2-1, reads DTGVSQNPRHKITKRGQNVTFRCDPISEHNRLYWYRQTLGQGPEFLTYFQNEAQLEKSRLLSDRFSAERPKGSFSTLEIQRTEQGDSAMYLCASSSGGGRSRNEQFFGPGTRLTVL.

This clone was picked up a small number of times. The genes are TRBV7-8 and TRBJ1-1; D may be TRBD1 (6 bases). The CDR3 consists of 19 residues. Trimming left V 5 bases short and J 6 bases short, with 31 bases between. Germline V lookup: CDR1 SGHVS, CDR2 FQNEAQ. CDR3 nucleotides: TGTGCCAGCAGCCACGAGCGGGGACACCTGAAGAAGCAAGGACCTGAAGCTTTCTTT. Its translation is CASSHERGHLKKQGPEAFF.

This clone came up a few times. This chain's CDR3 is CASSPGQVDGYTF. CDR3 DNA: TGTGCCAGCTCACCGGGACAGGTAGATGGCTACACCTTC. The gene calls are TRBV18 and TRBJ1-2; 8 positions agree with TRBD1. CDR1 KGHSH and CDR2 LQKENI come from the germline V gene. The CDR3 runs 13 residues. V was pared by 3 bases and J by 6 bases, with 3 bases of the junction left unmatched.

This chain uses TRBV6-5 with TRBJ2-7, with 14 bases that match TRBD2. Germline V gene data show CDR1 as MNHEY and CDR2 as SVGAGI. The CDR3 is 15 residues long. Trimming removed 2 bases from V and 6 bases from J; junction bases left unmatched: 3. DNA of the CDR3: TGTGCCAGCAGTTACCGGACTAGCGGGAGGTCCGAGCAGTACTTC. This sequence encodes CASSYRTSGRSEQYF.

The rearrangement links TRBV4-2 to TRBJ1-1, with 7 bases matching TRBD1. Germline CDR1 reads LGHNA; CDR2 reads YNFKEQ. J gave up 0 bases and V 4 bases, and 8 bases lay outside the gene matches. The CDR3 is 16 amino acids. The CDR3 reads CASSPGQVLMNTEAFF. The CDR3 nucleotides are TGTGCCAGCAGCCCCGGACAGGTTCTCATGAACACTGAAGCTTTCTTT.

The chain has TRBV7-3 and TRBJ1-5; D is unclear. Trimming took off 3 bases at V and 0 bases at J, with 9 bases between the two ends. The CDR3 spans 15 residues. Per the germline V gene, CDR1 is SGHTA and CDR2 is FQGTGA. The CDR3 sequence: CASSFPVSSNQPQHF. CDR3 in DNA: TGTGCCAGCAGCTTTCCTGTTAGTAGCAATCAGCCCCAGCATTTT.

CDR3 nucleotides: TGCAGTGCTAAATTCAATGAGCAGTTCTTC. The encoded protein is CSAKFNEQFF. The chain links TRBV20-1 to TRBJ2-1; D uncertain. V lost 4 bases and J lost 6, with 4 bases in between. In germline, CDR1 is DFQATT, CDR2 SNEGSKA (reference sequence). This CDR3 region has 10 residues.

This clone showed up many times. The rearrangement uses TRBV7-2 and TRBJ2-1; D unclear. Trimming shortened V by 4 bases and J by 5 bases, and 9 bases separated the two germline ends. Per germline, CDR1 SGHTA and CDR2 FQGNSA. The CDR3 spans 13 residues. Here the CDR3 reads CASSSYLDNEQFF. CDR3 sequence (DNA): TGTGCCAGCAGCTCCTACTTAGACAATGAGCAGTTCTTC.

The rearrangement joins TRBV18 to TRBJ1-2; 7 positions match TRBD1. This CDR3 has 15 amino acids. V was pared by 3 bases and J by 2 bases, with 6 bases of the junction left unmatched. The germline gives CDR1 KGHSH, CDR2 LQKENI. CDR3 sequence (DNA): TGTGCCAGCTCACCCGGGACAGACGCCAACTATGGCTACACCTTC. Translated, it gives CASSPGTDANYGYTF.

V usage is TRBV10-1 and J usage is TRBJ2-1; 9 bases fit TRBD2. The CDR3 has 12 amino acids. CDR1 and CDR2 from the germline V gene are WNHNN and SYGVQD (reference sequence). V shed 11 bases, J shed 7 bases, and the junction held 6 bases outside the gene matches. As DNA, the CDR3 is TGCGCCGTTAGCGGGAGTGGAAATGAGCAGTTCTTC. As protein: CAVSGSGNEQFF.

The CDR3 DNA is TGCAGTGCTCCGGGGGATCGGGAGCAGTACTTC. Protein sequence: CSAPGDREQYF. The chain employs TRBV20-1 and TRBJ2-7; D possibly corresponds to TRBD2 (6 bases). The CDR3 loop spans 11 amino acids. V lost 5 bases and J lost 7, with 12 bases in between. The germline gives CDR1 DFQATT, CDR2 SNEGSKA (reference sequence).

This chain connects TRBV28 to TRBJ1-5; TRBD1 might be the D (6 bases). V gave up 6 bases and J gave up 3 bases, with 15 bases separating them. This CDR3 has 15 residues. The germline V gene encodes CDR1 MDHEN and CDR2 SYDVKM. This CDR3 is CASSHQGLHNQPQHF. The CDR3 nucleotides are TGTGCCAGCAGCCACCAGGGGCTGCACAATCAGCCCCAGCATTTT.

The chain carries TRBV5-1 and TRBJ1-2; D call uncertain. Trimming removed 0 bases at V and 10 bases at J, with 13 bases between. CDR1 and CDR2 from the germline V gene are SGHRS and YFSETQ. The CDR3 has 13 residues. The CDR3 reads CASSLEGSGVYTF. The CDR3 bases are TGCGCCAGCAGCTTGGAGGGCAGCGGGGTCTACACCTTC.